The next 11 T cell receptor beta chains were all read from a single sample in a study of blood T cells in healthy people across ages. A second PCR, run for about 7 to 11 cycles, used a sample-barcoded 5' primer plus a J-beta primer mix. TCRdb re-called the 5' RACE reads with MiXCR, one entry per CDR3 protein. The data show 1 million to 1.2 million distinct CDR3 sequences, more than 30% seen once. The sequencing input was blood. These receptors originate from a man younger than 30 in good health.

The genes are TRBV7-2 and TRBJ1-1; the D is unclear. V shed 0 bases and J shed 4 bases, with 9 bases lying between them. The germline V gene has CDR1 SGHTA and CDR2 FQGNSA. The CDR3 covers 14 residues. The CDR3 reads CASSLAGIRTEAFF. CDR3 DNA sequence: TGTGCCAGCAGCTTAGCGGGGATCCGCACTGAAGCTTTCTTT.

The V gene is TRBV20-1, the J gene TRBJ2-5, with TRBD1 matching over 8 bases. The germline V gene encodes CDR1 DFQATT and CDR2 SNEGSKA (reference sequence). The V gene end was trimmed by 2 bases and the J gene end by 4 bases; junction bases not matched to a gene: 15. CDR3 length: 17 residues. The CDR3 coding sequence is TGCAGTGCTAGATCCCCCCGGCCAGGGGGCGCGGGAGAGACCCAGTACTTC. This codes for CSARSPRPGGAGETQYF.

The V call is TRBV6-1, the J call TRBJ1-2; D is unclear. The CDR3 runs 15 residues. Germline CDR1 is MNHNS and CDR2 is SASEGT. The ends were cut back, 6 bases at V and 8 bases at J, with 22 bases in the middle. CDR3 sequence reads: CASRREAVGMGGYTF. The CDR3 DNA sequence: TGTGCCAGCAGACGGGAGGCAGTGGGTATGGGGGGCTACACCTTC.

The chain joins TRBV7-9 to TRBJ2-2, with D unresolved. Germline V lookup: CDR1 SEHNR, CDR2 FQNEAQ (reference sequence). There are 12 residues in the CDR3. Deletions cut 5 bases from V and 6 bases from J, with 7 bases between. The CDR3 DNA sequence: TGTGCCAGCAGCCGATCGTCCGGGGAGCTGTTTTTT. Translating gives CASSRSSGELFF.

The chain employs TRBV4-3 and TRBJ1-4; 10 positions agree with TRBD1. Germline V gene data show CDR1 as LGHNA and CDR2 as YSLEER. The length of the CDR3 is 16 residues. The V segment lost 2 bases and the J segment 6 bases; nucleotides outside the gene matches: 6. This CDR3 reads CASSQLTGTGDEKLFF. The CDR3 DNA reads as TGCGCCAGCAGCCAACTGACCGGGACAGGGGATGAAAAACTGTTTTTT.

The chain employs TRBV5-4 and TRBJ1-1, with 8 bases lining up with TRBD1. The J segment lost 11 bases and the V segment lost 6 bases, leaving 12 bases of the junction unmatched. There are 13 residues in the CDR3. Germline loops: CDR1 SGHNT, CDR2 YYREEE (reference sequence). CDR3 in amino acids: CASTRDRPREAFF. The DNA for the CDR3 is TGTGCCAGCACCCGGGACAGGCCACGAGAGGCTTTCTTT.

This clonotype was counted between two and nine times. This may arise from a read error, as a much more abundant clone is one base away. This chain connects TRBV5-1 to TRBJ2-5; TRBD1 agrees at 11 bases. V shed 4 bases, J shed 11 bases, and the junction held 16 bases outside the gene matches. The V gene's germline CDR1 is SGHRS and CDR2 YFSETQ. This CDR3 comprises 16 residues. CDR3 DNA: TGCGCCAGCAGCCTAGTACCGGGACAGGGGGAAAATGAGCAGTACTTC. Amino acid sequence: CASSLVPGQGENEQYF.

The V and J genes are TRBV27 and TRBJ2-4, with no clear D. V was cut by 5 bases and J by 6 bases, with 11 bases left in between. CDR3 length: 13 amino acids. Per germline, CDR1 MNHEY and CDR2 SMNVEV (reference sequence). Here the CDR3 reads CASSPGDSNIQYF. CDR3 DNA: TGTGCCAGCAGTCCAGGAGACTCAAACATTCAGTACTTC.

With respect to this clonotype: The germline gene is not matched at one end of the junction; a read error may be the cause. The chain couples TRBV7-2 to TRBJ2-3; a possible D gene is TRBD2 (6 bases). Germline values: CDR1 SGHTA, CDR2 FQGNSA. The CDR3 consists of 16 residues. The CDR3 nucleotides read TGTGCCAGCAGCTTAGGCGGGACCACTAGCACAGATATGCAGTATTTT. This translates into CASSLGGTTSTDMQYF.

V gene TRBV12-3 or TRBV12-4 combines with J gene TRBJ1-3; possible D gene TRBD1, 6 bases. The CDR3 consists of 16 residues. Trimming pared 3 bases from V and 2 bases from J, leaving 14 bases between. This CDR3 reads CASSFAGHRTGNTIYF. The DNA for the CDR3 is TGTGCCAGCAGTTTCGCGGGACATCGTACTGGAAACACCATATATTTT.

This chain links TRBV10-3 with TRBJ2-3; TRBD1 aligns across 7 bases. Germline V gives CDR1 ENHRY, CDR2 SYGVKD. The CDR3 is made up of 13 amino acids. The V segment lost 8 bases and the J segment 1 base; nucleotides outside the gene matches: 3. The CDR3 coding sequence is TGTGCCATCCGGGACAGCCGCACAGATACGCAGTATTTT. This translates into CAIRDSRTDTQYF.